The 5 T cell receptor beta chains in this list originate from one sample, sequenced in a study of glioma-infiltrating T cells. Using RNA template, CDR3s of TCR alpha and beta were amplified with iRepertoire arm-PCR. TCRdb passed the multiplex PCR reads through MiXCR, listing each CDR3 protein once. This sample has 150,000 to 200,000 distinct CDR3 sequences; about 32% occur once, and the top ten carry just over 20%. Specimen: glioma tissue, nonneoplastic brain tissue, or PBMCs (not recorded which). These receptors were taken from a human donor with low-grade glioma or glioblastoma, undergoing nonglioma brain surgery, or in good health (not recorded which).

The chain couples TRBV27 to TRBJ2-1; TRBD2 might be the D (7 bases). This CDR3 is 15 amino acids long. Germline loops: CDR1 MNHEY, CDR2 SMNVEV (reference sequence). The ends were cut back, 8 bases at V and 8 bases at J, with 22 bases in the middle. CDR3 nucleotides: TGTGCCAGCGGACCGGGGGGCGGGAGTGAGGATGAGCAGTTCTTC. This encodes CASGPGGGSEDEQFF.

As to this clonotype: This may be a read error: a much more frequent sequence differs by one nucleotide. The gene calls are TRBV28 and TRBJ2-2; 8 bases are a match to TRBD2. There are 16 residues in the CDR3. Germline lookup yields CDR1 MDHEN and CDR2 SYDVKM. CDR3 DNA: TGTGCCAGCAGTGACGGGACTAGGGGTTACACCGGGGGGCTGTTTTTT. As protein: CASSDGTRGYTGGLFF.

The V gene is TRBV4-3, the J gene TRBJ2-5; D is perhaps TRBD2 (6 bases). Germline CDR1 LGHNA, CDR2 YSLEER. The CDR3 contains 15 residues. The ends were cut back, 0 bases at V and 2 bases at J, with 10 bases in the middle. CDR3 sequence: CASSQDWGGQETQYF. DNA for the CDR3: TGCGCCAGCAGCCAAGATTGGGGAGGTCAAGAGACCCAGTACTTC.

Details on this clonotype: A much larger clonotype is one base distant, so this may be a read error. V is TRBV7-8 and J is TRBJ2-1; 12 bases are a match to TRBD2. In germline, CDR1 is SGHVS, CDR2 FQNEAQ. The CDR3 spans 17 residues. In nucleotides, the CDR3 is TGTGCCAGCAGCTTAGCAGGACTAGCGGGAAACTACGGTGAGCAGTCCTTC. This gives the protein CASSLAGLAGNYGEQSF.

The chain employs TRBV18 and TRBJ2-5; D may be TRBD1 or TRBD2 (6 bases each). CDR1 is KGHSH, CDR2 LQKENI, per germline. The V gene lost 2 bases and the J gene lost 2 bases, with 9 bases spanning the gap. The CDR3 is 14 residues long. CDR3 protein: CASSPGGQQETQYF. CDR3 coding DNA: TGTGCCAGCTCACCAGGGGGGCAGCAAGAGACCCAGTACTTC.